Listed below are T cell receptor beta chains from one sample, sequenced in a study of shared clonotypes between healthy human individuals. Assay used: immunoSEQ multiplex PCR; TCRdb lists only in-frame clones, some missing. The sample holds about 700,000 clones; 90% to 95% are singletons and the top ten take roughly 22%. The sample comprised naive CD8+ T cells sorted from blood. The receptors were sampled from a man aged 30 to 45 in good health. Each CDR3 is given with its conserved first and last residue. Each record gives: CDR3 DNA, CDR3 protein, J gene, clone size, V gene, D gene. The D gene is left open where the match is weak. Size is stated for part of the rows, as once, few or many counts, or as a class when the clone is expanded.

cdr3_nt: TGTGCCAGTAGATGGACAGGGAGCCATGAGCAGTTCTTC; cdr3_aa: CASRWTGSHEQFF; j_call: TRBJ2-1; clone_size: .; v_call: TRBV19; d_call: TRBD1
cdr3_nt: TGTGCCAGCAGTTCTAAGGGGAACGCCGGGGAGCTGTTTTTT; cdr3_aa: CASSSKGNAGELFF; j_call: TRBJ2-2; clone_size: .; v_call: TRBV6-5; d_call: .
cdr3_nt: TGTGCCAGCAGCCAGACGGAAGGGACAGGGGGAGGTCAGCCCCAGCATTTT; cdr3_aa: CASSQTEGTGGGQPQHF; j_call: TRBJ1-5; clone_size: .; v_call: TRBV7-8; d_call: TRBD1
cdr3_nt: TGTGCCAGCAGCTCAGACCTGCACTACGAGCAGTACTTC; cdr3_aa: CASSSDLHYEQYF; j_call: TRBJ2-7; clone_size: .; v_call: TRBV5-6; d_call: .
cdr3_nt: TGCAGCGTTGAAACAGTTAATACAGACTCCTACGAGCAGTACTTC; cdr3_aa: CSVETVNTDSYEQYF; j_call: TRBJ2-7; clone_size: .; v_call: TRBV29-1; d_call: .
cdr3_nt: TGTGCCAGCAGTTCAGGCCTTTACTATGGCTACACCTTC; cdr3_aa: CASSSGLYYGYTF; j_call: TRBJ1-2; clone_size: few; v_call: TRBV27; d_call: .
cdr3_nt: TGCGCCAGCAACCATGGGGTCGGGCTAGCGGGTTTCCAAGAGACCCAGTACTTC; cdr3_aa: CASNHGVGLAGFQETQYF; j_call: TRBJ2-5; clone_size: .; v_call: TRBV5-1; d_call: TRBD2
cdr3_nt: TGTGCCAGCAGTCGTAGACTAGGCTCCTACAATGAGCAGTTCTTC; cdr3_aa: CASSRRLGSYNEQFF; j_call: TRBJ2-1; clone_size: .; v_call: TRBV28; d_call: .
cdr3_nt: TGTGCCAGCAGCTTAGACGGGGGGCCCTCCTACTCTGGAAACACCATATATTTT; cdr3_aa: CASSLDGGPSYSGNTIYF; j_call: TRBJ1-3; clone_size: .; v_call: TRBV7-2; d_call: .
cdr3_nt: TGTGCCTGGAGTGTAGGGCTAGGATACGAGCAGTACTTC; cdr3_aa: CAWSVGLGYEQYF; j_call: TRBJ2-7; clone_size: .; v_call: TRBV30; d_call: .
cdr3_nt: TGTGCCAGCAGCCCCCCGGGGGGGCAACCCTACGAGCAGTACTTC; cdr3_aa: CASSPPGGQPYEQYF; j_call: TRBJ2-7; clone_size: .; v_call: TRBV5-8; d_call: TRBD2
cdr3_nt: TGTGCCAGCAGTGAAGGGGGAGTGGTCGAGCAGTACTTC; cdr3_aa: CASSEGGVVEQYF; j_call: TRBJ2-7; clone_size: .; v_call: TRBV2; d_call: .
cdr3_nt: TGTGCCAGCAGAGCGGGAGGGGCTGAGACCCAGTACTTC; cdr3_aa: CASRAGGAETQYF; j_call: TRBJ2-5; clone_size: .; v_call: TRBV6-1; d_call: TRBD2
cdr3_nt: TGTGCCAGCAGTGAAGCGGGGTGGGCAGATACGCAGTATTTT; cdr3_aa: CASSEAGWADTQYF; j_call: TRBJ2-3; clone_size: .; v_call: TRBV6-1; d_call: .
cdr3_nt: TGTGCCAGCAGCTTGGTAGCCCTCCAGCGGGATGGGGACGAGCAGTACTTC; cdr3_aa: CASSLVALQRDGDEQYF; j_call: TRBJ2-7; clone_size: .; v_call: TRBV5-5; d_call: TRBD2
cdr3_nt: TGTGCCAGCAGGAAACCTAAGCAGCCCCAGCATTTT; cdr3_aa: CASRKPKQPQHF; j_call: TRBJ1-5; clone_size: .; v_call: TRBV28; d_call: .
cdr3_nt: TGTGCCAGCAGTTTGGTAGGGGCTCCAACCTACGAGCAGTACTTC; cdr3_aa: CASSLVGAPTYEQYF; j_call: TRBJ2-7; clone_size: .; v_call: TRBV27; d_call: .
cdr3_nt: TGTGCCAGCAGTGAAGCTAGTGGAGAACGGACTCACTACGAGCAGTACTTC; cdr3_aa: CASSEASGERTHYEQYF; j_call: TRBJ2-7; clone_size: .; v_call: TRBV2; d_call: .
cdr3_nt: TGTGCCAGCAGCGTAGAGGCTAGCCCTGCTCACAATGAGCAGTTCTTC; cdr3_aa: CASSVEASPAHNEQFF; j_call: TRBJ2-1; clone_size: once; v_call: TRBV9; d_call: .
cdr3_nt: TGCGCCAGCAGCTTGGACGCGGCGGGCTCCTACGAGCAGTACTTC; cdr3_aa: CASSLDAAGSYEQYF; j_call: TRBJ2-7; clone_size: once; v_call: TRBV5-1; d_call: .
cdr3_nt: TGTGCCTGGAACAGCGCAAGCAGCTCCTACAATGAGCAGTTCTTC; cdr3_aa: CAWNSASSSYNEQFF; j_call: TRBJ2-1; clone_size: .; v_call: TRBV30; d_call: .
cdr3_nt: TGTGCCAGCAGCTTACGGGGGGCTGGTCGCTACAATGAGCAGTTCTTC; cdr3_aa: CASSLRGAGRYNEQFF; j_call: TRBJ2-1; clone_size: .; v_call: TRBV7-9; d_call: .
cdr3_nt: TGTGCCAGCAGTTACTCGATTGGTGACGGGGAGCTGTTTTTT; cdr3_aa: CASSYSIGDGELFF; j_call: TRBJ2-2; clone_size: .; v_call: TRBV6-5; d_call: .
cdr3_nt: TGTGCCATCAGTGGGACGAGCGTGACTAGCTCCTACAATGAGCAGTTCTTC; cdr3_aa: CAISGTSVTSSYNEQFF; j_call: TRBJ2-1; clone_size: .; v_call: TRBV10-3; d_call: .
cdr3_nt: TGTGCCAGCAGCTTGGGGGTCCGGTCATACGAGCAGTACTTC; cdr3_aa: CASSLGVRSYEQYF; j_call: TRBJ2-7; clone_size: .; v_call: TRBV5-6; d_call: .
cdr3_nt: TGTGCCAGCAGCCCATGGGGAGATACCTACGAGCAGTACTTC; cdr3_aa: CASSPWGDTYEQYF; j_call: TRBJ2-7; clone_size: .; v_call: TRBV7-8; d_call: .
cdr3_nt: TGTGCCACCAGCAGAGCCGGGACTAGCGGGAGAGGAACAGATACGCAGTATTTT; cdr3_aa: CATSRAGTSGRGTDTQYF; j_call: TRBJ2-3; clone_size: .; v_call: TRBV15; d_call: TRBD2
cdr3_nt: TGTGCCACCAGCAGAGTCCCCCCAGGCCCGAGCTCTGGAAACACCATATATTTT; cdr3_aa: CATSRVPPGPSSGNTIYF; j_call: TRBJ1-3; clone_size: .; v_call: TRBV15; d_call: .
cdr3_nt: TGTGCCAGCAGTTTAATAGCGGGAGGGTTCGCCTACGAGCAGTACTTC; cdr3_aa: CASSLIAGGFAYEQYF; j_call: TRBJ2-7; clone_size: .; v_call: TRBV27; d_call: TRBD2
cdr3_nt: TGTGCCAGCAGCTCCTCCGGGACAGGGGGCTATGGCTACACCTTC; cdr3_aa: CASSSSGTGGYGYTF; j_call: TRBJ1-2; clone_size: .; v_call: TRBV9; d_call: TRBD1
cdr3_nt: TGTGCCAGCAGCCTGAACTCCGGGAGTCAGCCCCAGCATTTT; cdr3_aa: CASSLNSGSQPQHF; j_call: TRBJ1-5; clone_size: .; v_call: TRBV7-6; d_call: .
cdr3_nt: TGTGCCAGCAGCTCCCACCCCATGGGGGGAGGCTACGAGCAGTACTTC; cdr3_aa: CASSSHPMGGGYEQYF; j_call: TRBJ2-7; clone_size: .; v_call: TRBV13; d_call: .
cdr3_nt: TGTGCCAGCAGTTTGGTTTACGATACCTACGAGCAGTACTTC; cdr3_aa: CASSLVYDTYEQYF; j_call: TRBJ2-7; clone_size: .; v_call: TRBV28; d_call: .
cdr3_nt: TGTGCCAGCAGTTACGGGGCAGGGGGCGAAGGGGAGCTGTTTTTT; cdr3_aa: CASSYGAGGEGELFF; j_call: TRBJ2-2; clone_size: .; v_call: TRBV6-5; d_call: TRBD1
cdr3_nt: TGTGCCAGCAGCACCCAACGGGGCCTCGGGGAGACCCAGTACTTC; cdr3_aa: CASSTQRGLGETQYF; j_call: TRBJ2-5; clone_size: .; v_call: TRBV6-5; d_call: .
cdr3_nt: TGCAGCGTTTTTCTACGATCAGGCTACGAGCAGTACTTC; cdr3_aa: CSVFLRSGYEQYF; j_call: TRBJ2-7; clone_size: .; v_call: TRBV29-1; d_call: .
cdr3_nt: TGTGCCAGCACCCGAAAGACTAGCGGGAGTTGGAATGAGCAGTTCTTC; cdr3_aa: CASTRKTSGSWNEQFF; j_call: TRBJ2-1; clone_size: .; v_call: TRBV28; d_call: TRBD2
cdr3_nt: TGTGCCTGGAGTTATGGACAGGGGACGGGAAACACCATATATTTT; cdr3_aa: CAWSYGQGTGNTIYF; j_call: TRBJ1-3; clone_size: .; v_call: TRBV30; d_call: TRBD1
cdr3_nt: TGTGCCAACGGGGACCAGGGGGCCTACGAGCAGTACTTC; cdr3_aa: CANGDQGAYEQYF; j_call: TRBJ2-7; clone_size: .; v_call: TRBV2; d_call: TRBD1
cdr3_nt: TGCAGCGTTGAAGCTACGGGACAGAGGAGAGTCTACAATGAGCAGTTCTTC; cdr3_aa: CSVEATGQRRVYNEQFF; j_call: TRBJ2-1; clone_size: .; v_call: TRBV29-1; d_call: TRBD1
cdr3_nt: TGTGCCAGCAGCGAAACTAGCGGGAGTGTCAATGAGCAGTTCTTC; cdr3_aa: CASSETSGSVNEQFF; j_call: TRBJ2-1; clone_size: .; v_call: TRBV9; d_call: TRBD2
cdr3_nt: TGTGCCAGCAGCGCCCCCCGGGACAGGGTTTATCGGGAGACCCAGTACTTC; cdr3_aa: CASSAPRDRVYRETQYF; j_call: TRBJ2-5; clone_size: .; v_call: TRBV7-9; d_call: TRBD1
cdr3_nt: TGCAGCGCGGCACGGGACAGCGGAAACACCATATATTTT; cdr3_aa: CSAARDSGNTIYF; j_call: TRBJ1-3; clone_size: .; v_call: TRBV29-1; d_call: TRBD1
cdr3_nt: TGTGCCACCAGCAGAGCCGTCCTTGCCAAAAACATTCAGTACTTC; cdr3_aa: CATSRAVLAKNIQYF; j_call: TRBJ2-4; clone_size: .; v_call: TRBV15; d_call: .
cdr3_nt: TGCGCCAGCAGCCAAGAGGGGGCGGGATCAGATACGCAGTATTTT; cdr3_aa: CASSQEGAGSDTQYF; j_call: TRBJ2-3; clone_size: .; v_call: TRBV4-1; d_call: .
cdr3_nt: TGCGCCAGCAGTGAGGGGATAGCGGAGTACAATGAGCAGTTCTTC; cdr3_aa: CASSEGIAEYNEQFF; j_call: TRBJ2-1; clone_size: .; v_call: TRBV10-2; d_call: .
cdr3_nt: TGTGCCAGCAGTGACACCAGGGACACCTACAATGAGCAGTTCTTC; cdr3_aa: CASSDTRDTYNEQFF; j_call: TRBJ2-1; clone_size: once; v_call: TRBV27; d_call: .
cdr3_nt: TGTGCCAGCAGTCTACTAGAAACCTACTACGAGCAGTACTTC; cdr3_aa: CASSLLETYYEQYF; j_call: TRBJ2-7; clone_size: .; v_call: TRBV28; d_call: .
cdr3_nt: TGTGCCAGCACCACAGGGGGGTCCGGGGAGCTGTTTTTT; cdr3_aa: CASTTGGSGELFF; j_call: TRBJ2-2; clone_size: .; v_call: TRBV27; d_call: TRBD1
cdr3_nt: TGTGCCAGCAGAGCCGGGAGACACGTCTACGAGCAGTACTTC; cdr3_aa: CASRAGRHVYEQYF; j_call: TRBJ2-7; clone_size: .; v_call: TRBV6-1; d_call: .
cdr3_nt: TGTGCCAGCAGTGAAGAGAGGGGTAGCTCCTACGAGCAGTACTTC; cdr3_aa: CASSEERGSSYEQYF; j_call: TRBJ2-7; clone_size: .; v_call: TRBV6-1; d_call: .
cdr3_nt: TGTGCCAGCAGGGTGGGACTAGCGGTTCGCGAGCAGTACTTC; cdr3_aa: CASRVGLAVREQYF; j_call: TRBJ2-7; clone_size: .; v_call: TRBV27; d_call: TRBD2
cdr3_nt: TGTGCCAGCAGTGCGAGCGGGAATCAGCCCCAGCATTTT; cdr3_aa: CASSASGNQPQHF; j_call: TRBJ1-5; clone_size: .; v_call: TRBV25-1; d_call: .
cdr3_nt: TGTGCCAGCAGCTTCGGGCAGGGGGAAAGGTACACTGAAGCTTTCTTT; cdr3_aa: CASSFGQGERYTEAFF; j_call: TRBJ1-1; clone_size: .; v_call: TRBV11-2; d_call: TRBD1
cdr3_nt: TGTGCCAGCAGCTCTACTCAGGGGGCGTCGGAAGCTTTCTTT; cdr3_aa: CASSSTQGASEAFF; j_call: TRBJ1-1; clone_size: .; v_call: TRBV7-3; d_call: TRBD1